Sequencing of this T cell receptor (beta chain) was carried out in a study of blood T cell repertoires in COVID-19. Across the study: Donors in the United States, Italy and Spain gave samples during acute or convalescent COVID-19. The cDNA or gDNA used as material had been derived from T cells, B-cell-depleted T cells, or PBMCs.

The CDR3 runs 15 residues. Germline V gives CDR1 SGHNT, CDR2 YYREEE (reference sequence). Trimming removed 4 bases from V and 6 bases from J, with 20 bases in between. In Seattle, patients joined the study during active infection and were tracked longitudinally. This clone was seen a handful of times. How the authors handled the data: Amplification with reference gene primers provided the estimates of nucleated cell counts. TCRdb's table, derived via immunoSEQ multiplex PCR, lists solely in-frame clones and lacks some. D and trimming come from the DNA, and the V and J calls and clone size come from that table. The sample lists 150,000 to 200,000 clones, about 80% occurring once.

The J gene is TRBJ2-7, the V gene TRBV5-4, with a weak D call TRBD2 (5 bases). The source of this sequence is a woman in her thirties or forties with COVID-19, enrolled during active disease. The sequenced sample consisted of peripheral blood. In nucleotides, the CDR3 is TGTGCCAGCAGCCCCGAGCCTTTACTAGTGGGCGAGCAGTACTTC. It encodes CASSPEPLLVGEQYF.